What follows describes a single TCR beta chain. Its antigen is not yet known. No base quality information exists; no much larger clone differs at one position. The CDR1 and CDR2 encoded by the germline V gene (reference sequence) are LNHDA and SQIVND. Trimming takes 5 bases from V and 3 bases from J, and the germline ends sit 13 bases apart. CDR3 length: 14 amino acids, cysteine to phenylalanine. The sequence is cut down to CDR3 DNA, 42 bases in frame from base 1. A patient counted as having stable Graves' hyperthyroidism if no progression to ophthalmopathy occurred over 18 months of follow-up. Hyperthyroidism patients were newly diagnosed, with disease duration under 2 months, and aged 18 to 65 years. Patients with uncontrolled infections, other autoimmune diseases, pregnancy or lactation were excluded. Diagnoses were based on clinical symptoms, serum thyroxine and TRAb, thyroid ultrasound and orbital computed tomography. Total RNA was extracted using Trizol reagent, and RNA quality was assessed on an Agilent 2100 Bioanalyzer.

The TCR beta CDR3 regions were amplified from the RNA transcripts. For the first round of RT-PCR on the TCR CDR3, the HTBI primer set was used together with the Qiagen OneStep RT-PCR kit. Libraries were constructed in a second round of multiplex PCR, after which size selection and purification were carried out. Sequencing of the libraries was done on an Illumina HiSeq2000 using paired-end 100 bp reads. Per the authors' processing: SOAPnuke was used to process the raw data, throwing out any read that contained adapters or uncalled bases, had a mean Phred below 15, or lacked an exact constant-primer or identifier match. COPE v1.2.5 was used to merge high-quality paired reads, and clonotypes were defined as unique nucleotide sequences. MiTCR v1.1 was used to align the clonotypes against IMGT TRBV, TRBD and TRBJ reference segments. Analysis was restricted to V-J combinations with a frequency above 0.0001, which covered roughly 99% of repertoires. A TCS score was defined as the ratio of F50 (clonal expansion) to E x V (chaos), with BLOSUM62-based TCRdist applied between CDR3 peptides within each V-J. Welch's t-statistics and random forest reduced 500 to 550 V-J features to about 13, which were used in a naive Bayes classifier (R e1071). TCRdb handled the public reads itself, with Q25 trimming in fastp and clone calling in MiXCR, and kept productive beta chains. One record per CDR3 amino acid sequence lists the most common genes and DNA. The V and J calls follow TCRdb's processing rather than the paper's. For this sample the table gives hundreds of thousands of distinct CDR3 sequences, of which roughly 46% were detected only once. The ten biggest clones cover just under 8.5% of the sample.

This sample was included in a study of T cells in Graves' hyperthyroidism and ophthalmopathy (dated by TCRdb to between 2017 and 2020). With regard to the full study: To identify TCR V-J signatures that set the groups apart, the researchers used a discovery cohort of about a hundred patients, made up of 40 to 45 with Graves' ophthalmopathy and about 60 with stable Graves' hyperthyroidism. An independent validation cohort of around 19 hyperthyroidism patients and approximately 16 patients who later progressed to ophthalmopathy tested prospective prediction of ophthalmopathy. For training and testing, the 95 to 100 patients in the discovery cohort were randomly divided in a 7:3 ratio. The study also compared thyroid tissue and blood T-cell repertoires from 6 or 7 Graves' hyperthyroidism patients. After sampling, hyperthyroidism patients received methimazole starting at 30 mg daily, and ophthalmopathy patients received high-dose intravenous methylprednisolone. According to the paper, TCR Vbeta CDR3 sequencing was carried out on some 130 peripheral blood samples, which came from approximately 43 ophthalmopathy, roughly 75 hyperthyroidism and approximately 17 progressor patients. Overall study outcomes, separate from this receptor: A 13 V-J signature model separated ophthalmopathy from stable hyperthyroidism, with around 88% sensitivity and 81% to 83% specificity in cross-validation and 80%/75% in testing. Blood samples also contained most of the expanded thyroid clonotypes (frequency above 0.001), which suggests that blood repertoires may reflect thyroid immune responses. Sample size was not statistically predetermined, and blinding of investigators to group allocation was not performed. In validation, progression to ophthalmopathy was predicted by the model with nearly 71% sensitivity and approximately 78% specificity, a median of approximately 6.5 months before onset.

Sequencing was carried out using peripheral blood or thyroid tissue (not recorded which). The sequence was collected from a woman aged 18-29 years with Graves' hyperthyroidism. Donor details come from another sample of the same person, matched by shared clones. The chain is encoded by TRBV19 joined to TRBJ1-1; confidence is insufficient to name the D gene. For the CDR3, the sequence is CASSPFNLDTEAFF. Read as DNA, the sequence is TGTGCCAGTAGTCCTTTTAACCTAGACACTGAAGCTTTCTTT.